The clone carrying this TCR beta chain was observed a few times. The source of the sample is a study of blood T cell repertoires in COVID-19. Study-wide background: Researchers got acute and convalescent COVID-19 samples from the United States, Italy and Spain. In each case, the material was cDNA or gDNA derived from T cells, B-cell-depleted T cells, or PBMCs.

In germline, CDR1 is SGHDT, CDR2 YYEEEE. V shed 10 bases and J 0 bases; nucleotides not matched to a gene: 7. The CDR3 consists of 13 residues. Per the study methods: Estimation of nucleated cell counts was performed using reference gene primer amplification. The table came from immunoSEQ multiplex PCR; TCRdb's copy has only in-frame clones and leaves some out. The V and J calls and the clone size are those of that table, but D and trimming were determined from the DNA. Of tens of thousands of clones listed, more than 75% are singletons. Material: peripheral blood. The genes are TRBV5-6 and TRBJ2-7, with 7 positions matching TRBD1. The sequence was collected from a human donor in a cohort sampled during active COVID-19. The CDR3 sequence: CASTGSSSYEQYF. The CDR3 nucleotides read TGTGCCTCGACAGGGTCGAGCTCCTACGAGCAGTACTTC.